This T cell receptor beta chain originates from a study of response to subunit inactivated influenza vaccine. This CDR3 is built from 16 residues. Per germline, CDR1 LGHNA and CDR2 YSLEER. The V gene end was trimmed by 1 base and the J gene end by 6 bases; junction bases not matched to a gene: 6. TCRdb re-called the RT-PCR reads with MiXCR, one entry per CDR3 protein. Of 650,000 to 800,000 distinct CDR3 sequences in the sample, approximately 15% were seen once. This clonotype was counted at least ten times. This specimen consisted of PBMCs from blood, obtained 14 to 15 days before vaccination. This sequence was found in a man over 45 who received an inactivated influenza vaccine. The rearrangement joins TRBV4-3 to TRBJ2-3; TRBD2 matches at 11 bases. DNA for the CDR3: TGCGCCAGCAGCCAAGGCAGTAGCGGGGGGGCCGATACGCAGTATTTT. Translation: CASSQGSSGGADTQYF.